This TCR beta chain was identified in a study of relationships among human T cell subsets (dated by TCRdb to the early 2010s). With respect to the entire study: The study sequenced eight distinct T cell populations from blood: pan T, CD8 cytotoxic, regulatory, Th1, Th2, naive plus transitional, activated and memory cells. What the study reported, not specific to this receptor: T cell counts went unrecorded for two pan T samples, which were processed alongside pan B cells. A CD4+CD8+ double-positive population could not be excluded by the bead-based sorting. The considerable overlap in CDR3s among Th1, Th2 and regulatory T cells was taken as suggesting that cell fate choices are stochastic. The seven subsets showed no statistically significant differences in V, D and J usage, CDR3 length, or N-nucleotide additions. While more than 50% of CD8+ cytotoxic sequences came from clones with more than 100 reads, the regulatory and Th2 subsets had few clones of that kind.

T cell subsets were isolated with Miltenyi superparamagnetic beads coated with subset-specific monoclonal antibodies. Peripheral blood was used as the source from which all T cell populations were isolated. Mononuclear cells were obtained from whole blood by Ficoll separation, and monocytes were then depleted with anti-CD14 microbeads. Isolated cell populations were immediately resuspended in RNAprotect reagent. CD3+ T cells in general were included in the pan T sample. Library preparation used multiplex PCR. The data were produced on a 454 GS FLX. TCR alpha and beta CDR3 regions were amplified from mRNA by semiquantitative ARM-PCR. In ARM-PCR, tagged nested gene-specific primers were used first, and exponential amplification was then carried out by communal superprimers. Before the first-round PCR products went through the second amplification round, exonuclease was used to remove the nested primers. The amplicons were sequenced on the 454 platform, which can rapidly sequence millions of DNA fragments without cloning bias. An effective read was defined as a read mappable to both V and J germline segments. On the authors' methods: IRmap, which uses pyromap, a Smith-Waterman modification adapted to 454 sequencing errors, was used to assign reads to germline V, D and J segments. D-beta assignments were filtered with cutoffs set at the 99th percentile of alignment scores obtained from simulated random sequences. CDR3 was defined as the amino acids lying between the conserved V-segment Y[YFLI]C motif and the J-segment [FW]GXGT motif. A compound Poisson process model, previously applied to large-scale EST data, was used to estimate repertoire diversity. A procedure for detecting cross-contamination was used to argue that the shared CDR3s did not come from sample contamination. TCRdb took the public reads, trimmed them with fastp at Q25, ran MiXCR for clone calling and kept in-frame beta chains. Merged by CDR3 protein, the rows form single entries marked with the most common genes and DNA. These V and J calls are TCRdb output, not the study's own analysis. The sample contains approximately 15,000 distinct CDR3 sequences, less than 80% of them found a single time. 30% to 45% of the sample is held by the ten biggest clonotypes.

As to this clonotype: Its antigen remains undetermined. Base-call qualities are not available, and no considerably larger clone is one nucleotide away.

Its CDR3 holds 15 amino acids, cysteine through phenylalanine. The sequence is cut down to CDR3 DNA, 45 bases in frame from base 1. Based on the germline V gene, the CDR1 and CDR2 sequences are SGHRS and YFSETQ. Compared with germline, V lacks 3 bases and J lacks 5 bases; bases without a gene match: 7. The sequence is built from TRBV5-1 and TRBJ2-1; TRBD1 lines up with 8 middle nucleotides. Sequenced input: total T cells sorted from blood. The cell subset or site tag for this specimen amounts to: CD3+ T cells in general. The receptor's source is a man aged 35 to 55 in good health. The sequenced DNA: TGCGCCAGCAGCTCAGGACAGGGAAGAAACAATGAGCAGTTCTTC. Translated, it reads CASSSGQGRNNEQFF.